Listed below are T cell receptor beta chains from one sample, sequenced in a study of T-cell memory formation after mild COVID-19. TCRdb reprocessed the 5' RACE reads via MiXCR and lists one record per CDR3 protein. The profile shows about 430,000 distinct CDR3 sequences, roughly 24% of them singletons. Sequences were obtained from PBMCs or a T cell subset sorted from them (not recorded which). The receptors were sampled from an adult woman who had mild COVID-19 (a few samples of this study predate the infection). Cell type and time point are not known. CDR3s include the opening cysteine and the closing phenylalanine or tryptophan. D genes are given only for firm matches. Clone sizes are given selectively: once, few, many, or a class where the clone is expanded.

d_gene: TRBD1; abundance: -; j_gene: TRBJ1-2; v_gene: TRBV6-1; CDR3nt: TGTGCCAGCAGTATTTCATTCGGACAGGCTAACTATGGCTACACCTTC; CDR3aa: CASSISFGQANYGYTF
d_gene: -; abundance: many; j_gene: TRBJ1-6; v_gene: TRBV27; CDR3nt: TGTGCCAGCAGGGCCCTTTGGGGGGGGCTGGATTCACCCCTCCACTTT; CDR3aa: CASRALWGGLDSPLHF
d_gene: -; abundance: -; j_gene: TRBJ2-3; v_gene: TRBV5-1; CDR3nt: TGCGCCAGCGGAGATCAGGGCACAGATACGCAGTATTTT; CDR3aa: CASGDQGTDTQYF
d_gene: TRBD2; abundance: -; j_gene: TRBJ2-7; v_gene: TRBV5-6; CDR3nt: TGTGCCAGCAGCTTGGACGGACTAGCGGGAGGAGCCCCCTACGAGCAGTACTTC; CDR3aa: CASSLDGLAGGAPYEQYF
d_gene: TRBD1; abundance: -; j_gene: TRBJ1-4; v_gene: TRBV9; CDR3nt: TGTGCCAGCAGCGCCAGACAGGGCGCGGAGACTAATGAAAAACTGTTTTTT; CDR3aa: CASSARQGAETNEKLFF
d_gene: -; abundance: many; j_gene: TRBJ2-7; v_gene: TRBV4-3; CDR3nt: TGCGCCAGCAGCCAAGCCCCTGGGACACACATTGACCATTACGAGCAGTACTTC; CDR3aa: CASSQAPGTHIDHYEQYF
d_gene: -; abundance: -; j_gene: TRBJ2-3; v_gene: TRBV7-2; CDR3nt: TGTGCCAGCAGCTTAGACCCATTTAGCACAGATACGCAGTATTTT; CDR3aa: CASSLDPFSTDTQYF
d_gene: TRBD1; abundance: -; j_gene: TRBJ1-1; v_gene: TRBV6-5; CDR3nt: TGTGCCAGCAGTGCGACCGTAGGGGGCGCAGGCACTGAAGCTTTCTTT; CDR3aa: CASSATVGGAGTEAFF
d_gene: -; abundance: few; j_gene: TRBJ2-1; v_gene: TRBV9; CDR3nt: TGTGCCAGCAGCGTAGAAGCAGGGTACAATGAGCAGTTCTTC; CDR3aa: CASSVEAGYNEQFF
d_gene: -; abundance: -; j_gene: TRBJ1-4; v_gene: TRBV5-5; CDR3nt: TGTGCCAGCAACAAGGGGGAGATTAATGAAAAACTGTTTTTT; CDR3aa: CASNKGEINEKLFF
d_gene: -; abundance: -; j_gene: TRBJ2-7; v_gene: TRBV5-1; CDR3nt: TGCGCCAGCAGCTTCACCTTGGACGGGATTCGCGGTGGGCAGTACTTC; CDR3aa: CASSFTLDGIRGGQYF
d_gene: -; abundance: -; j_gene: TRBJ2-7; v_gene: TRBV29-1; CDR3nt: TGCAGCGTTGAAGGCGGCAGAGCCTACGAGCAGTACTTC; CDR3aa: CSVEGGRAYEQYF
d_gene: -; abundance: few; j_gene: TRBJ1-2; v_gene: TRBV12-3/TRBV12-4; CDR3nt: TGTGCCAGCAGTTTGTCCTTTTATGGCTACACCTTC; CDR3aa: CASSLSFYGYTF
d_gene: -; abundance: -; j_gene: TRBJ1-2; v_gene: TRBV5-1; CDR3nt: TGCGCCAGCAGCTTGGGACCGGGTGGCTACACCTTC; CDR3aa: CASSLGPGGYTF
d_gene: -; abundance: -; j_gene: TRBJ2-2; v_gene: TRBV7-6; CDR3nt: TGTGCCAGCAGCCTTGGGGACCCAACCCCCGGGGAGCTGTTTTTT; CDR3aa: CASSLGDPTPGELFF
d_gene: TRBD1; abundance: few; j_gene: TRBJ2-7; v_gene: TRBV4-2; CDR3nt: TGTGCCAGCAGCCAAGATCGACAGGGTGGCGACGAGCAGTACTTC; CDR3aa: CASSQDRQGGDEQYF
d_gene: TRBD2; abundance: -; j_gene: TRBJ2-1; v_gene: TRBV20-1; CDR3nt: TGCAGTGCCTTAGCGGGGGGGCCGAGGAATGAGCAGTTCTTC; CDR3aa: CSALAGGPRNEQFF
d_gene: -; abundance: many; j_gene: TRBJ1-1; v_gene: TRBV11-3; CDR3nt: TGTGCCAGCAGCTTAAATCAAGGTAACACTGAAGCTTTCTTT; CDR3aa: CASSLNQGNTEAFF
d_gene: TRBD1; abundance: -; j_gene: TRBJ1-2; v_gene: TRBV4-1; CDR3nt: TGCGCCAGCAGCCAAGATGGAGGACCGACAGGGGACTATGGCTACACCTTC; CDR3aa: CASSQDGGPTGDYGYTF
d_gene: -; abundance: many; j_gene: TRBJ2-1; v_gene: TRBV12-3/TRBV12-4; CDR3nt: TGTGCCAGCAGTTTAGGGCTCTCCTACAATGAGCAGTTCTTC; CDR3aa: CASSLGLSYNEQFF
d_gene: -; abundance: many; j_gene: TRBJ2-5; v_gene: TRBV2; CDR3nt: TGTGCCAGCAGTGCAGGGGCTCAAGAGACCCAGTACTTC; CDR3aa: CASSAGAQETQYF
d_gene: TRBD2; abundance: -; j_gene: TRBJ2-1; v_gene: TRBV6-5; CDR3nt: TGTGCCAGCCTTCCTTTGGCTAGCGGGGGCAATGAGCAGTTCTTC; CDR3aa: CASLPLASGGNEQFF
d_gene: -; abundance: -; j_gene: TRBJ1-2; v_gene: TRBV7-9; CDR3nt: TGTGCCAGCAGCCCAGGCGTAGGCCTGTTGTTCTATGGCTACACCTTC; CDR3aa: CASSPGVGLLFYGYTF
d_gene: TRBD1; abundance: -; j_gene: TRBJ2-1; v_gene: TRBV29-1; CDR3nt: TGCAGCGTTGAGCAGGGGGCACGAGAGCAGTTCTTC; CDR3aa: CSVEQGAREQFF
d_gene: -; abundance: -; j_gene: TRBJ1-2; v_gene: TRBV15; CDR3nt: TGTGCCACCAGCACCGACGTAACTAACTATGGCTACACCTTC; CDR3aa: CATSTDVTNYGYTF
d_gene: TRBD1; abundance: -; j_gene: TRBJ2-5; v_gene: TRBV30; CDR3nt: TGTGCCTGGAGTGTATGGGACAGGGCCCAAGAGACCCAGTACTTC; CDR3aa: CAWSVWDRAQETQYF
d_gene: -; abundance: -; j_gene: TRBJ2-7; v_gene: TRBV7-9; CDR3nt: TGTGCCAGCAGCTACCTATCGGGAAAAAGCGAGCAGTACTTC; CDR3aa: CASSYLSGKSEQYF
d_gene: TRBD2; abundance: -; j_gene: TRBJ2-7; v_gene: TRBV5-1; CDR3nt: TGCGCCAGCAGCTTGGCCGGGCTAGCGGGGGATCCATCCTACGAGCAGTACTTC; CDR3aa: CASSLAGLAGDPSYEQYF
d_gene: -; abundance: few; j_gene: TRBJ2-5; v_gene: TRBV21-1; CDR3nt: TGTGCGGGACAGGGTTCGAGGGAGACCCAGTACTTC; CDR3aa: CAGQGSRETQYF
d_gene: -; abundance: -; j_gene: TRBJ1-2; v_gene: TRBV12-3/TRBV12-4; CDR3nt: TGTGCCAGCAGACCCAACGGACAGTCCGTTGGCTACACCTTC; CDR3aa: CASRPNGQSVGYTF
d_gene: TRBD2; abundance: -; j_gene: TRBJ2-1; v_gene: TRBV6-5; CDR3nt: TGTGCCAGCAGCCCCGGTGGGTTAGCGGGAAGGAATGAGCAGTTCTTC; CDR3aa: CASSPGGLAGRNEQFF
d_gene: -; abundance: few; j_gene: TRBJ1-2; v_gene: TRBV5-4; CDR3nt: TGTGCCAGCAGCTTGGTAGGGCAGCCTAACTATGGCTACACCTTC; CDR3aa: CASSLVGQPNYGYTF
d_gene: -; abundance: many; j_gene: TRBJ1-1; v_gene: TRBV12-3/TRBV12-4; CDR3nt: TGTGCCAGCAGTCGGGGGCTGAACACTGAAGCTTTCTTT; CDR3aa: CASSRGLNTEAFF
d_gene: -; abundance: -; j_gene: TRBJ2-1; v_gene: TRBV4-1; CDR3nt: TGCGCCAGCAGCCAAGGGCTAGCCACCAACAATGAGCAGTTCTTC; CDR3aa: CASSQGLATNNEQFF
d_gene: -; abundance: many; j_gene: TRBJ2-3; v_gene: TRBV3-1; CDR3nt: TGTGCCAGCAGCCCGGGACTCCGCACAGATACGCAGTATTTT; CDR3aa: CASSPGLRTDTQYF
d_gene: -; abundance: -; j_gene: TRBJ2-3; v_gene: TRBV2; CDR3nt: TGTGCCAGCACAATCGTCGGGCAGAGCACAGATACGCAGTATTTT; CDR3aa: CASTIVGQSTDTQYF
d_gene: -; abundance: -; j_gene: TRBJ2-7; v_gene: TRBV3-1; CDR3nt: TGTGCCAGCAGTTCCGCTGGACAGACCTACGAGCAGTACTTC; CDR3aa: CASSSAGQTYEQYF
d_gene: -; abundance: -; j_gene: TRBJ2-7; v_gene: TRBV5-6; CDR3nt: TGTGCCAGCAGCTTGGGGCCAGGGGCTAGGAGCTCCTACGAGCAGTACTTC; CDR3aa: CASSLGPGARSSYEQYF
d_gene: TRBD1; abundance: -; j_gene: TRBJ1-5; v_gene: TRBV27; CDR3nt: TGTGCCAGCAGTCCTCGGACAGGGTATAGCAATCAGCCCCAGCATTTT; CDR3aa: CASSPRTGYSNQPQHF
d_gene: TRBD2; abundance: few; j_gene: TRBJ2-3; v_gene: TRBV7-2; CDR3nt: TGTGCCAGCACACTAGCGGATAGCACAGATACGCAGTATTTT; CDR3aa: CASTLADSTDTQYF
d_gene: -; abundance: -; j_gene: TRBJ2-5; v_gene: TRBV7-8; CDR3nt: TGTGCCAGCAGCTTAATAAGGGTGGGGAACCAAGAGACCCAGTACTTC; CDR3aa: CASSLIRVGNQETQYF
d_gene: TRBD2; abundance: -; j_gene: TRBJ2-2; v_gene: TRBV5-4; CDR3nt: TGTGCCAGCAGCTTAGCAGCGGGGGCCGACACCGGGGAGCTGTTTTTT; CDR3aa: CASSLAAGADTGELFF
d_gene: -; abundance: few; j_gene: TRBJ1-2; v_gene: TRBV14; CDR3nt: TGTGCCAGCAGCCAAGCCCGTCTCGGCTACACCTTC; CDR3aa: CASSQARLGYTF
d_gene: -; abundance: -; j_gene: TRBJ2-3; v_gene: TRBV7-9; CDR3nt: TGTGCCAGCAGCTCAACCGGGACTGGTAGCACGCAGTATTTT; CDR3aa: CASSSTGTGSTQYF
d_gene: -; abundance: -; j_gene: TRBJ2-3; v_gene: TRBV5-1; CDR3nt: TGCGCCAGCAGCTTGGCCGCACAGACTATCCCGACATCAGATACGCAGTATTTT; CDR3aa: CASSLAAQTIPTSDTQYF
d_gene: -; abundance: -; j_gene: TRBJ2-7; v_gene: TRBV4-2; CDR3nt: TGTGCCAGCAGCCAAGATGCGGGGACATTGGACGAGCAGTACTTC; CDR3aa: CASSQDAGTLDEQYF
d_gene: -; abundance: -; j_gene: TRBJ2-2; v_gene: TRBV18; CDR3nt: TGTGCCAGCTCACCTCGACAGAACACCGGGGAGCTGTTTTTT; CDR3aa: CASSPRQNTGELFF
d_gene: TRBD2; abundance: many; j_gene: TRBJ2-1; v_gene: TRBV12-3/TRBV12-4; CDR3nt: TGTGCCAGCAGTCCCTTTAGCGGGAGATCCTACAATGAGCAGTTCTTC; CDR3aa: CASSPFSGRSYNEQFF
d_gene: -; abundance: -; j_gene: TRBJ2-7; v_gene: TRBV6-5; CDR3nt: TGTGCCAGCAGTTACGGGGGGGCCTCGGACGAGCAGTACTTC; CDR3aa: CASSYGGASDEQYF
d_gene: TRBD1; abundance: -; j_gene: TRBJ2-1; v_gene: TRBV2; CDR3nt: TGTGCCAGCAGTCCGGTTCGTGGGACAGGGAGGTTTGAGCAGTTCTTC; CDR3aa: CASSPVRGTGRFEQFF
d_gene: -; abundance: -; j_gene: TRBJ1-1; v_gene: TRBV4-3; CDR3nt: TGCGCCAGCAGCCAAGCGAGGGCTAGGGGGGTTTTCTTT; CDR3aa: CASSQARARGVFF
d_gene: TRBD1; abundance: -; j_gene: TRBJ2-7; v_gene: TRBV20-1; CDR3nt: TGCAGTGCTAGCGGCTCAGGGGGCTCCTACGAGCAGTACTTC; CDR3aa: CSASGSGGSYEQYF
d_gene: TRBD2; abundance: few; j_gene: TRBJ2-1; v_gene: TRBV20-1; CDR3nt: TGCAGTGCTAGAGGCCGGATTGAATCGGGGGGGGTGAGCTCCTACAATGAGCAGTTCTTC; CDR3aa: CSARGRIESGGVSSYNEQFF
d_gene: -; abundance: few; j_gene: TRBJ2-2; v_gene: TRBV7-2; CDR3nt: TGTGCCAGCAGCGGCCAACAAGTCACCGGGGAGCTGTTTTTT; CDR3aa: CASSGQQVTGELFF
d_gene: -; abundance: many; j_gene: TRBJ1-1; v_gene: TRBV12-3/TRBV12-4; CDR3nt: TGTGCCAGCAGTTTCGGACAGAGGAACACTGAAGCTTTCTTT; CDR3aa: CASSFGQRNTEAFF
d_gene: TRBD1; abundance: -; j_gene: TRBJ2-2; v_gene: TRBV9; CDR3nt: TGTGCCAGCAGCGTGGGACAGGTGACCGGGGAGCTGTTTTTT; CDR3aa: CASSVGQVTGELFF
d_gene: -; abundance: -; j_gene: TRBJ2-6; v_gene: TRBV18; CDR3nt: TGTGCCAGCTCACCGGTCCCCGGGGCCAACGTCCTGACTTTC; CDR3aa: CASSPVPGANVLTF
d_gene: -; abundance: -; j_gene: TRBJ2-3; v_gene: TRBV5-8; CDR3nt: TGTGCCAGCAGATCCCGACTGGCCGCAAATACGCAGTATTTT; CDR3aa: CASRSRLAANTQYF